Sequencing of this T cell receptor (beta chain) was carried out in a study of T cells in Graves' hyperthyroidism and ophthalmopathy. This clonotype was picked up many times. Its target is unknown. This CDR3 contains 15 residues. Trimming took 6 bases from V and 5 from J; bases not matched to a gene: 11. The V gene's germline CDR1 is LGHNT and CDR2 FRNRAP. For the diagnoses, clinical symptoms, serum thyroxine and TRAb, thyroid ultrasound and orbital computed tomography were used. Study results and caveats: In blood, most of the thyroid clonotypes expanded above 0.001 were also present. For ophthalmopathy, model prediction preceded onset by a median roughly 6.2 months. In simple terms, a model built on 13 V-J features told ophthalmopathy apart from stable hyperthyroidism.

Researchers took RNA transcripts and amplified the TCR beta CDR3 regions from them. Carried out on the TCR CDR3, a first-round RT-PCR used the HTBI primer set. TCRdb re-analysed the multiplex PCR reads in MiXCR, keeping a single row per CDR3 protein. Among hundreds of thousands of distinct CDR3 sequences, 15% to 19% were seen once, and the ten largest hold roughly 14%. The chain couples TRBV12-5 to TRBJ1-1; TRBD1 agrees at 8 bases. Sequenced sample: blood. The TCR was taken from a woman aged 18-30 years with Graves' hyperthyroidism. This CDR3 is CASGRSTGDSTEAFF. CDR3 bases: TGTGCTAGTGGACGATCGACAGGGGATTCGACTGAAGCTTTCTTT.